This passage covers 26 T cell receptor beta chains from one sample sequenced in a study of STAT3 mutations in large granular lymphocyte leukemia. Study results and limitations: In T-cell large granular lymphocyte leukemia, about half of patients showed multiple immunodominant subclonotypes.

The antigens for these receptors are not known. TCRdb keeps only in-frame clones here, not all; method: immunoSEQ multiplex PCR. The profile shows about 2,100 clones, 50% to 65% of them singletons. Source material: peripheral blood mononuclear cells. The source of these receptors is a man aged 55 to 70 with T-cell large granular lymphocyte leukemia. Some clones in this sample may be carry-over from other donors' samples.

The chain has TRBV30 and TRBJ2-1; D unresolved. The CDR3 extends over 11 amino acids. CDR1 GTSNPN and CDR2 SVGIG come from the germline V gene (reference sequence). Trimming shortened V by 0 bases and J by 8 bases, and 5 bases separated the two germline ends. CDR3 loop: CAWSVFHEQFF. In DNA, the CDR3 is TGTGCCTGGAGTGTATTCCATGAGCAGTTCTTC. Full variable domain (remainder filled in from reference TRBV30 and TRBJ2-1): SQTIHQWPATLVQPVGSPLSLECTVEGTSNPNLYWYRQAAGRGLQLLFYSVGIGQISSEVPQNLSASRPQDRQFILSSKKLLLSDSGFYLCAWSVFHEQFFGPGTRLTVL.

This rearrangement joins TRBV5-1 to TRBJ1-5; tentative D call: TRBD1 (6 bases). Between the trimmed V and J ends, which lost 0 bases and 6 bases, there was a span of 13 bases. Germline V gives CDR1 SGHRS, CDR2 YFSETQ. This CDR3 contains 15 residues. The CDR3 loop reads CASSLDGGQGQPQHF. The CDR3, as DNA: TGCGCCAGCAGCTTGGACGGGGGGCAAGGTCAGCCCCAGCATTTT. Based on the CDR3 plus reference TRBV5-1 and TRBJ1-5, the full variable domain is KAGVTQTPRYLIKTRGQQVTLSCSPISGHRSVSWYQQTPGQGLQFLFEYFSETQRNKGNFPGRFSGRQFSNSRSEMNVSTLELGDSALYLCASSLDGGQGQPQHFGDGTRLSIL.

The gene calls are TRBV18 and TRBJ2-7; no clear D gene. The CDR3 totals 13 residues. V was cut by 3 bases and J by 0 bases, with 6 bases left in between. Germline loops: CDR1 KGHSH, CDR2 LQKENI. In DNA, the CDR3 is TGTGCCAGCTCACCTCGACACTCCTACGAGCAGTACTTC. Translation: CASSPRHSYEQYF.

The V gene is TRBV6-6, the J gene TRBJ1-6; the D gene is possibly TRBD1 (6 bases). With 6 bases removed from V and 4 bases from J, the gap between germline ends came to 13 bases. Germline CDR1 MNHNY, CDR2 SVGAGI (reference sequence). The CDR3 extends over 15 amino acids. CDR3 protein: CASRQPQGYNSPLHF. CDR3 coding DNA: TGTGCCAGCAGACAACCCCAGGGGTATAATTCACCCCTCCACTTT.

The rearrangement links TRBV7-9 to TRBJ1-2; D may be TRBD1 (5 bases). The CDR3 is 15 amino acids. In germline, CDR1 is SEHNR, CDR2 FQNEAQ (reference sequence). The ends were cut back, 2 bases at V and 0 bases at J, with 10 bases in the middle. CDR3 bases: TGTGCCAGCAGCTTACTGGGGGTTGCTAACTATGGCTACACCTTC. Translating it yields CASSLLGVANYGYTF.

The chain is built from TRBV30 and TRBJ1-5, with a possible D match to TRBD1 (5 bases). V was pared by 4 bases and J by 2 bases, with 12 bases between. The germline gives CDR1 GTSNPN, CDR2 SVGIG (reference sequence). There are 14 residues in the CDR3. CDR3 nucleotide sequence: TGTGCCTGGACCCTAGAAGGGGGCAATCAGCCCCAGCATTTT. This sequence encodes CAWTLEGGNQPQHF.

This chain joins TRBV7-9 and TRBJ2-5; D could derive from TRBD1 or TRBD2 (5 bases each). The CDR3 loop spans 12 amino acids. Germline assignment: CDR1 SEHNR and CDR2 FQNEAQ (reference sequence). The V and J ends lost 8 bases and 7 bases respectively, with 14 bases between them. The CDR3 spells CASGQGGGTQYF. The CDR3 DNA reads TGTGCCAGCGGACAAGGTGGAGGGACCCAGTACTTC.

This clone was seen a handful of times. The V gene is TRBV30, the J gene TRBJ1-6; maybe TRBD1 (5 bases). Germline values: CDR1 GTSNPN, CDR2 SVGIG (reference sequence). The length of the CDR3 is 13 residues. The V and J ends lost 1 base and 6 bases respectively, with 7 bases between them. The CDR3 DNA is TGTGCCTGGAGTGGACAGACTAATTCACCCCTCCACTTT. The encoded protein is CAWSGQTNSPLHF.

The rearrangement uses TRBV5-1 and TRBJ2-5, with D tentatively TRBD2 (6 bases). The CDR3 sequence is 14 residues long. Germline V gives CDR1 SGHRS, CDR2 YFSETQ. Trimming shortened V by 4 bases and J by 2 bases, and 12 bases separated the two germline ends. The CDR3 DNA is TGCGCCAGCAGCCTCATGGGGGGACAAGAGACCCAGTACTTC. Amino acids: CASSLMGGQETQYF.

The CDR3 reads CASSTGSTDTQYF. In DNA form, the CDR3 reads TGCGCCAGCAGCACGGGGTCGACAGATACGCAGTATTTT. The gene calls are TRBV5-1 and TRBJ2-3; possibly TRBD2 for D (5 bases). In germline, CDR1 is SGHRS, CDR2 YFSETQ. The CDR3 loop spans 13 amino acids. Trimming pared 4 bases from V and 3 bases from J, leaving 9 bases between. Combining the CDR3 with reference TRBV5-1 and TRBJ2-3 gives the whole variable domain KAGVTQTPRYLIKTRGQQVTLSCSPISGHRSVSWYQQTPGQGLQFLFEYFSETQRNKGNFPGRFSGRQFSNSRSEMNVSTLELGDSALYLCASSTGSTDTQYFGPGTRLTVL.

The chain recombines TRBV30 with TRBJ1-6, with 9 positions matching TRBD1. V was clipped by 0 bases and J by 9 bases; unmatched bases: 12. Germline V lookup: CDR1 GTSNPN, CDR2 SVGIG (reference sequence). The CDR3 runs 17 residues. CDR3 amino acids: CAWSVRGGGTGFSPLHF. In nucleotides, the CDR3 is TGTGCCTGGAGTGTACGCGGAGGGGGGACAGGGTTTTCACCCCTCCACTTT.

V is TRBV7-9 and J is TRBJ2-7; no definite D call. The CDR3 contains 12 residues. V was shortened by 1 base and J by 7 bases, with 8 bases between the two germline ends. CDR1 is SEHNR and CDR2 is FQNEAQ in the germline V gene (reference sequence). CDR3 DNA sequence: TGTGCCAGCAGCTTAGTATTCCCGGAGCAGTACTTC. It yields the protein CASSLVFPEQYF.

CDR3 sequence reads: CAWSVRKGFGYEQYF. CDR3 DNA: TGTGCCTGGAGTGTACGCAAAGGGTTTGGGTACGAGCAGTACTTC. V gene TRBV30 combines with J gene TRBJ2-7; D remains unclear. Looked up from germline, CDR1 is GTSNPN and CDR2 is SVGIG (reference sequence). Deletions cut 0 bases from V and 4 bases from J, with 16 bases between. This CDR3 is built from 15 residues.

This clone rates as medium-sized. This chain links TRBV7-8 with TRBJ2-7, with D perhaps being TRBD1 or TRBD2 (5 bases each). The V end lost 2 bases, the J end lost 3 bases, and 14 bases lay between the germline ends. Looked up from germline, CDR1 is SGHVS and CDR2 is FQNEAQ. The length of the CDR3 is 15 residues. In DNA form, the CDR3 reads TGTGCCAGCAGCTTACTAGGGACGGAGGACTACGAGCAGTACTTC. This encodes CASSLLGTEDYEQYF.

The chain links TRBV18 to TRBJ2-7, with 10 bases aligning to TRBD1. V dropped 3 bases and J dropped 2; count of bases not matched to a gene: 1. The CDR3 covers 14 residues. Germline V gene lookup returns CDR1 KGHSH and CDR2 LQKENI. In DNA, the CDR3 is TGTGCCAGCTCACCGGGACAGGGGACCTACGAGCAGTACTTC. It specifies CASSPGQGTYEQYF.

The genes are TRBV5-1 and TRBJ2-7; tentatively, D is TRBD2 (6 bases). Germline-derived CDR1 and CDR2 are SGHRS and YFSETQ. The CDR3 sequence is 14 residues long. Deletions cut 1 base from V and 4 bases from J, with 12 bases between. This CDR3 reads CASSLLRGGYEQYF. In DNA, the CDR3 is TGCGCCAGCAGCTTGTTGCGGGGTGGGTACGAGCAGTACTTC.

The rearrangement uses TRBV30 and TRBJ2-7; D tentatively reads TRBD1 or TRBD2 (5 bases each). Germline-derived CDR1 and CDR2 are GTSNPN and SVGIG (reference sequence). CDR3 length: 13 residues. V lost 0 bases and J lost 2, with 8 bases in between. CDR3 DNA: TGTGCCTGGAGTGTTGGGACCCCCTACGAGCAGTACTTC. Its protein product is CAWSVGTPYEQYF. The full variable domain, rest sourced from reference TRBV30 and TRBJ2-7, is SQTIHQWPATLVQPVGSPLSLECTVEGTSNPNLYWYRQAAGRGLQLLFYSVGIGQISSEVPQNLSASRPQDRQFILSSKKLLLSDSGFYLCAWSVGTPYEQYFGPGTRLTVT.

The chain carries TRBV5-1 and TRBJ1-2; D gene unclear. This CDR3 is 13 amino acids long. The germline gives CDR1 SGHRS, CDR2 YFSETQ. V was clipped by 3 bases and J by 8 bases, with 14 bases between them. This chain's CDR3 is CASSSGQNRGYTF. The DNA of the CDR3 is TGCGCCAGCAGCTCTGGGCAGAATCGGGGCTACACCTTC.

The sample holds a few counts of this clone. The chain combines TRBV7-9 with TRBJ1-2; D is undetermined. Germline V gene sequence: CDR1 SEHNR, CDR2 FQNEAQ (reference sequence). The CDR3 extends over 13 amino acids. V lost 3 bases, J lost 0 bases, and 5 bases lay in between. The CDR3 DNA reads as TGTGCCAGCAGCTTGGACTCTAACTATGGCTACACCTTC. Protein sequence: CASSLDSNYGYTF. Drawing the rest from reference TRBV7-9 and TRBJ1-2, the complete variable domain is DTGVSQNPRHKITKRGQNVTFRCDPISEHNRLYWYRQTLGQGPEFLTYFQNEAQLEKSRLLSDRFSAERPKGSFSTLEIQRTEQGDSAMYLCASSLDSNYGYTFGSGTRLTVV.

The V and J genes are TRBV30 and TRBJ1-5, with 7 bases lining up with TRBD1. Trimming took 2 bases from V and 4 from J; bases not matched to a gene: 14. The CDR3 consists of 17 residues. From germline, CDR1 is GTSNPN and CDR2 SVGIG (reference sequence). CDR3 loop: CAWSRPVLTGENQPQHF. For the CDR3, the DNA is TGTGCCTGGAGTAGACCAGTACTCACAGGGGAGAATCAGCCCCAGCATTTT. Variable domain in full (rest from reference TRBV30 and TRBJ1-5): SQTIHQWPATLVQPVGSPLSLECTVEGTSNPNLYWYRQAAGRGLQLLFYSVGIGQISSEVPQNLSASRPQDRQFILSSKKLLLSDSGFYLCAWSRPVLTGENQPQHFGDGTRLSIL.

This clone was seen more than once but under ten times. The chain joins TRBV6-5 to TRBJ2-7, with a tentative D call TRBD1 (6 bases). The germline gives CDR1 MNHEY, CDR2 SVGAGI. This CDR3 is 14 amino acids long. V dropped 2 bases and J dropped 1 base, with 9 bases sitting between them. For the CDR3, the DNA is TGTGCCAGCAGTTACGGCGACAGGTCCTACGAGCAGTACTTC. Translated: CASSYGDRSYEQYF.

This clone has only a few counts. This chain links TRBV9 with TRBJ1-6; tentative D call: TRBD1 (5 bases). The germline V gene has CDR1 SGDLS and CDR2 YYNGEE. Deletions cut 0 bases from V and 18 bases from J, with 19 bases between. The CDR3 is 14 residues long. CDR3 sequence: CASSVGPAGEPNHF. The DNA for the CDR3 is TGTGCCAGCAGCGTAGGGCCTGCGGGGGAGCCCAACCACTTT.

The rearrangement links TRBV23-1 to TRBJ2-7; tentative D call: TRBD2 (6 bases). TRBV23-1 is annotated as an ORF whose role is uncertain. Trimming removed 0 bases at V and 2 bases at J, with 11 bases between. This CDR3 comprises 15 residues. CDR3 bases: TGCGCCAGCAGTCAATCCGGCGGGGATCCCTACGAGCAGTACTTC. Translated: CASSQSGGDPYEQYF.

The chain links TRBV6-6 to TRBJ1-2, with no clear D. Germline values: CDR1 MNHNY, CDR2 SVGAGI (reference sequence). V lost 6 bases and J lost 13, with 18 bases in between. This CDR3 is 12 amino acids long. CDR3 DNA sequence: TGTGCCAGCAGCCGCCTTGGAACAGCTCTCACCTTC. Translating gives CASSRLGTALTF.

The chain carries TRBV7-9 and TRBJ1-2, with TRBD1 as a possible D gene (6 bases). Looked up from germline, CDR1 is SEHNR and CDR2 is FQNEAQ (reference sequence). V lost 3 bases to trimming and J lost 8 bases, with 13 bases between them. The CDR3 extends over 13 amino acids. CDR3 sequence (DNA): TGTGCCAGCAGCTTCCAGGGGATAGGAGGCTACACCTTC. Encoded protein: CASSFQGIGGYTF. Looking up the rest from reference TRBV7-9 and TRBJ1-2 gives the full variable domain: DTGVSQNPRHKITKRGQNVTFRCDPISEHNRLYWYRQTLGQGPEFLTYFQNEAQLEKSRLLSDRFSAERPKGSFSTLEIQRTEQGDSAMYLCASSFQGIGGYTFGSGTRLTVV.

The table lists this clone with a few counts. CDR3 nucleotide sequence: TGTGCCAGCAGTTACTCGTCGTCAGGGGAGCTGTTTTTT. This gives the protein CASSYSSSGELFF. The chain links TRBV6-5 to TRBJ2-2; D not certain. The germline gives CDR1 MNHEY, CDR2 SVGAGI. Trimming cost V 0 bases and J 8 bases, with 7 bases left between them. The CDR3 sequence is 13 residues long.